This entry is about one T cell receptor beta chain. Its antigen is as yet unknown. Relative to the germline gene, one junction end is altered; a read error may explain this. The study sampled blood at baseline, cycle 4 day 1, and cycle 7 day 1. This specimen belongs to a study of OX40 agonist ivuxolimab in advanced cancers. Study summary: Three patients had partial responses: one hepatocellular carcinoma, two cutaneous melanoma.

Study-wide findings and caveats: Still undetermined is the antigen specificity of the expanded peripheral T cells.

In germline, CDR1 is SGHNT, CDR2 YYREEE (reference sequence). This CDR3 contains 13 residues. The assay was immunoSEQ multiplex PCR, and TCRdb's table has in-frame clones only and misses some. The sample consists of 77,000 or so clones, approximately 92% of them appearing once. Source: CD4+ or CD8+ T cells sorted from blood, taken in a trial of the OX40 agonist ivuxolimab. This rearrangement joins TRBV5-4 to TRBJ2-7, with D unresolved. The source of this sequence is an adult with an advanced solid tumor such as melanoma, head and neck, liver or kidney cancer. This chain's CDR3 is CASSLAWGYEQHF. CDR3 nucleotides: TGTGCCAGCAGCTTGGCCTGGGGTTACGAGCAGCACTTC.